This T cell receptor (beta chain) was sequenced during a study of CD8 T cells in ankylosing spondylitis. General study findings and limits: A subset of motif variants has previously been described in the synovial fluid and blood of reactive arthritis.

This CDR3 region has 14 residues. Trimming pared 3 bases from V and 7 bases from J, leaving 17 bases between. Germline V lookup: CDR1 SGDLS, CDR2 YYNGEE. This clonotype appeared many times. Its antigen is not identified. TCRdb ran MiXCR on the 5' RACE reads and lists one entry per CDR3 protein. The sample records roughly 30,000 distinct CDR3 sequences, roughly 5% being singletons. The chain is built from TRBV9 and TRBJ2-7; possibly TRBD2 for D (6 bases). This receptor was taken from a female donor with ankylosing spondylitis or in good health (not recorded which). Sequencing input: blood, either unsorted or a sorted T cell fraction (not recorded which). This CDR3 is CASSAPGLPGEQYF. Written as DNA, the CDR3 is TGTGCCAGCAGCGCGCCGGGACTCCCGGGGGAGCAGTACTTC.